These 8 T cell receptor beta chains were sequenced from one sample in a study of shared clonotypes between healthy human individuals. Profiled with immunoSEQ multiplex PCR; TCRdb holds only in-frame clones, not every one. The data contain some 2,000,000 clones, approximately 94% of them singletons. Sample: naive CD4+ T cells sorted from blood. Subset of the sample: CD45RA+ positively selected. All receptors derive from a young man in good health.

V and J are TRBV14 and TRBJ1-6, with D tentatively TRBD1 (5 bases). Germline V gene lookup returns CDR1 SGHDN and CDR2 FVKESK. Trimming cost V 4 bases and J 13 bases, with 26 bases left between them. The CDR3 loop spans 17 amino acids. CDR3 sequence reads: CASSPTGPGRIFWPLHF. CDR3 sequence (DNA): TGTGCCAGCAGCCCAACCGGACCGGGACGGATCTTTTGGCCCCTCCACTTT.

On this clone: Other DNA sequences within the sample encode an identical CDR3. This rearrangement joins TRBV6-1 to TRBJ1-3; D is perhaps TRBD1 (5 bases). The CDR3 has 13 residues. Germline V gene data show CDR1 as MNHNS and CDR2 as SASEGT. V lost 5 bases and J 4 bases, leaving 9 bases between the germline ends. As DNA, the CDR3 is TGTGCCAGCAGTACGGGGGAGGGAAACACCATATATTTT. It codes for CASSTGEGNTIYF.

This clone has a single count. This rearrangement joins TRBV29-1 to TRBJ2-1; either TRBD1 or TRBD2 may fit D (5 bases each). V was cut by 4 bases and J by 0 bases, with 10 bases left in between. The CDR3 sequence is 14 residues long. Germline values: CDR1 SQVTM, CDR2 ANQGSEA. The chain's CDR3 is CSVVGDSSYNEQFF. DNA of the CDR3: TGCAGCGTTGTGGGGGATAGCTCCTACAATGAGCAGTTCTTC.

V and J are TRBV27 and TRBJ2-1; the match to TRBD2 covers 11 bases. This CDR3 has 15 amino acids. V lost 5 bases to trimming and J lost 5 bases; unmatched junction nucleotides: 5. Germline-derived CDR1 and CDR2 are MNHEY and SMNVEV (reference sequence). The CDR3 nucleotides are TGTGCCAGCAGTAGGCTAGCGGGAGGAAACAATGAGCAGTTCTTC. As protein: CASSRLAGGNNEQFF.

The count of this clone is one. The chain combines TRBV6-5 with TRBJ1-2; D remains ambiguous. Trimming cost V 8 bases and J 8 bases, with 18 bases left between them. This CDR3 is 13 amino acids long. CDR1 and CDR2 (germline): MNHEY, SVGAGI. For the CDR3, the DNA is TGTGCCAGCCTCGAACCGGGCAGCCAGGGCTACACCTTC. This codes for CASLEPGSQGYTF.

This CDR3 reads CASSLDPGLINSPLHF. Here the CDR3 DNA reads TGTGCCAGCAGCTTGGACCCGGGGTTGATTAATTCACCCCTCCACTTT. The rearrangement joins TRBV5-5 to TRBJ1-6, with D unresolved. Trimming cost V 0 bases and J 6 bases, with 13 bases left between them. Germline V gene lookup returns CDR1 SGHKS and CDR2 YYEKEE (reference sequence). The CDR3 is 16 residues long.

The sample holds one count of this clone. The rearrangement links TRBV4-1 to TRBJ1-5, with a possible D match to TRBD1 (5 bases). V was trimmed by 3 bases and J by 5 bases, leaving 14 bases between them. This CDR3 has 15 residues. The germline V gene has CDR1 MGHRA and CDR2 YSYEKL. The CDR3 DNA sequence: TGCGCCAGCAGCCAGGGACCCCAACGGGATCAGCCCCAGCATTTT. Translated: CASSQGPQRDQPQHF.

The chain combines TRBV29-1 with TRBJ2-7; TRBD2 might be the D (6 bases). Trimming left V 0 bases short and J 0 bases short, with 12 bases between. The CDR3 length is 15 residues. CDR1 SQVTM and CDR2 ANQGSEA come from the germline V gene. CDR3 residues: CSVEEGTLSSYEQYF. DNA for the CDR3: TGCAGCGTTGAAGAGGGGACTCTGAGCTCCTACGAGCAGTACTTC.